The entry that follows covers one T cell receptor (beta chain) sequence. This table comes from immunoSEQ multiplex PCR, and its TCRdb copy is limited to in-frame clones, with some not included. The sample includes more than 200,000 clones, over 70% of them seen just once. V trimming: 2 bases; J trimming: 4 bases; junction bases outside the gene matches: 7. The CDR3 loop spans 16 amino acids. Germline V gene lookup returns CDR1 MNHEY and CDR2 SVGEGT. The source of the sample is a study of blood T cell repertoires in COVID-19. Study at large: COVID-19 samples collected from the United States, Italy and Spain covered acute and convalescent phases. Sources were T cells, B-cell-depleted T cells, or PBMCs; the material itself was cDNA or gDNA.

The clonotype originates from a man aged 40-55 years with active or convalescent COVID-19. V is TRBV6-2 or TRBV6-3 and J is TRBJ2-7; 11 bases fit TRBD1. The specimen was peripheral blood. For the CDR3, the DNA is TGTGCCAGCAGTTACCCCCTGGACAGGGGGCGGTACGAGCAGTACTTC. Translated, it gives CASSYPLDRGRYEQYF.